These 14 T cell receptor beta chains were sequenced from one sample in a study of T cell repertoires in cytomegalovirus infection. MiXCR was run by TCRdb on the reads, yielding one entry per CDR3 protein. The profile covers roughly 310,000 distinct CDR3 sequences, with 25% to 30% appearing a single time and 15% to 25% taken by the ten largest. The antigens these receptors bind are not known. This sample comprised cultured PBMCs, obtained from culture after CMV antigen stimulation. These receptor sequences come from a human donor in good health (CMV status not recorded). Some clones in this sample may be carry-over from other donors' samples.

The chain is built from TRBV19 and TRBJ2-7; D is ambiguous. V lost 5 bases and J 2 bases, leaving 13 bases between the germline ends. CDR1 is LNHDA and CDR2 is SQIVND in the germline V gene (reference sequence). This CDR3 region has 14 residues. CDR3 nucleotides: TGTGCCAGTAGTCTGGACCAGCCGCCCTACGAGCAGTACTTC. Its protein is CASSLDQPPYEQYF.

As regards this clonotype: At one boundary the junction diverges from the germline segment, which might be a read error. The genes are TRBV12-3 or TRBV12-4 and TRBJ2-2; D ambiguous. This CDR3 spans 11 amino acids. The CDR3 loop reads CAISSSGELFF. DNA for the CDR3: TGTGCCATCAGTAGTAGCGGGGAGCTGTTTTTT.

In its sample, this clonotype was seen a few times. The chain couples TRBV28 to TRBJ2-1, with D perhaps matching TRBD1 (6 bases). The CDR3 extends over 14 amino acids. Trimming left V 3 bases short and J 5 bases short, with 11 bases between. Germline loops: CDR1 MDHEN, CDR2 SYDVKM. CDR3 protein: CASSFSDRNNEQFF. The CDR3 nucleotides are TGTGCCAGCAGTTTTTCGGACAGAAACAATGAGCAGTTCTTC.

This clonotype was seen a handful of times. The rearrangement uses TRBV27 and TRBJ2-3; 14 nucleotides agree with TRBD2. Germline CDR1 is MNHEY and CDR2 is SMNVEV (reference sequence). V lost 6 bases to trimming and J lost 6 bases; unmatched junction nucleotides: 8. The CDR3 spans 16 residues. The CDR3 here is CASSLGLAGGEDTQYF. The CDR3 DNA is TGTGCCAGCAGCCTAGGACTAGCGGGAGGCGAGGATACGCAGTATTTT.

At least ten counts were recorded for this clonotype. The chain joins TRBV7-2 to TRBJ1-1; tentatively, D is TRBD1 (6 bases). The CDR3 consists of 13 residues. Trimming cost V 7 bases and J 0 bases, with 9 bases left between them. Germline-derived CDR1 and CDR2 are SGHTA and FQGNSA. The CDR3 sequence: CASNGQMNTEAFF. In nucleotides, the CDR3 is TGTGCCAGCAACGGACAGATGAACACTGAAGCTTTCTTT.

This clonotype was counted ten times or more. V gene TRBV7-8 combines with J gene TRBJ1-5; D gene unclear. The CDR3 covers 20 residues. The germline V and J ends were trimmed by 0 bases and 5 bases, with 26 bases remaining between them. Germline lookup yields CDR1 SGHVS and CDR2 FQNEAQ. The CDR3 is CASSLARPLLRTNGDQPQHF. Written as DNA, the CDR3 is TGTGCCAGCAGCTTAGCCCGACCGTTGTTAAGAACCAATGGTGATCAGCCCCAGCATTTT.

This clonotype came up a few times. CDR3 nucleotide sequence: TGCAGTGCTTCACTAGCGGGAGCTGAGACCCAGTACTTC. It translates to CSASLAGAETQYF. This rearrangement joins TRBV20-1 to TRBJ2-5; 11 nucleotides line up with TRBD2. Germline-derived CDR1 and CDR2 are DFQATT and SNEGSKA (reference sequence). Trimming at V came to 5 bases and at J to 5 bases, leaving 4 bases not matched to a gene. The CDR3 is 13 residues long.

DNA for the CDR3: TGTGCCAGCAGCCAACAGAGCTATGGCTACACCTTC. It yields the protein CASSQQSYGYTF. This chain connects TRBV3-1 to TRBJ1-2; D gene unclear. The CDR3 has 12 amino acids. V lost 2 bases and J lost 4, with 5 bases in between. Germline loops: CDR1 LGHDT, CDR2 YNNKEL (reference sequence).

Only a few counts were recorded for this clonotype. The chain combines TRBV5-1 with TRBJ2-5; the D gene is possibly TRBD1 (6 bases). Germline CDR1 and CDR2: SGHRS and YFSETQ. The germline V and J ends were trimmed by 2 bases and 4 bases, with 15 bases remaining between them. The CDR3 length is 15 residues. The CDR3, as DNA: TGCGCCAGCAGCTTATTCAGGGGTATGGGAGAGACCCAGTACTTC. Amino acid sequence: CASSLFRGMGETQYF.

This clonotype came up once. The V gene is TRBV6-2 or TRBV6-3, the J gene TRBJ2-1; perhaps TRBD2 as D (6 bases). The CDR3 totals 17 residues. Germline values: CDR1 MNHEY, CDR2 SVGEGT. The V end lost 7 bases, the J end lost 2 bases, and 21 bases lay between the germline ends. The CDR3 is CASTSGARREAYNEQFF. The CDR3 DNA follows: TGTGCCAGCACCTCCGGGGCGAGGAGGGAAGCCTACAATGAGCAGTTCTTC.

The CDR3 sequence: CASSLPSTGGVEKLFF. CDR3 nucleotides: TGCGCCAGCAGCCTGCCATCGACAGGGGGCGTTGAAAAACTGTTTTTT. V gene TRBV4-1 combines with J gene TRBJ1-4; TRBD1 aligns across 10 bases. V was clipped by 4 bases and J by 7 bases; unmatched bases: 9. Per the germline V gene, CDR1 is MGHRA and CDR2 is YSYEKL. The CDR3 extends over 16 amino acids.

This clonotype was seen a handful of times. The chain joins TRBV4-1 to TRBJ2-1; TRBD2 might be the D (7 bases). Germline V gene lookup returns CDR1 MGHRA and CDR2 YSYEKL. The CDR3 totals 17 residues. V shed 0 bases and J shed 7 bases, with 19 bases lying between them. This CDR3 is CASSQEWPGGLGNEQFF. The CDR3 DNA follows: TGCGCCAGCAGCCAAGAATGGCCGGGGGGCCTAGGGAATGAGCAGTTCTTC.

CDR3 residues: CASISPGGTYNEQFF. The CDR3 DNA sequence: TGTGCCAGCATTTCCCCGGGGGGCACCTACAATGAGCAGTTCTTC. The rearrangement uses TRBV6-1 and TRBJ2-1, with D perhaps matching TRBD2 (7 bases). The CDR3 has 15 amino acids. The germline V gene has CDR1 MNHNS and CDR2 SASEGT. V lost 7 bases to trimming and J lost 2 bases, with 15 bases between them.

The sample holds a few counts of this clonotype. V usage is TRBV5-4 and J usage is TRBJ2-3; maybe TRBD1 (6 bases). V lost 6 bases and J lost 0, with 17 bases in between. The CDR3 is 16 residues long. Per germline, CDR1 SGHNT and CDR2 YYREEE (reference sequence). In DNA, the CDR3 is TGTGCCAGCAACCCGATGGGGACAACTAGCACAGATACGCAGTATTTT. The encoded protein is CASNPMGTTSTDTQYF. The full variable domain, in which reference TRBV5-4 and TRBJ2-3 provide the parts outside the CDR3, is ETGVTQSPTHLIKTRGQQVTLRCSSQSGHNTVSWYQQALGQGPQFIFQYYREEENGRGNFPPRFSGLQFPNYSSELNVNALELDDSALYLCASNPMGTTSTDTQYFGPGTRLTVL.